The 7 T cell receptor beta chains below all came from one sample that was sequenced in a study of T-cell memory formation after mild COVID-19. One entry per CDR3 protein results from TCRdb running MiXCR on the 5' RACE reads. Here the sample spans about 320,000 distinct CDR3 sequences, approximately 15% being singletons. The material sequenced was PBMCs or a T cell subset sorted from them (not recorded which). Receptors were obtained from a man aged 18 to 29 who had mild COVID-19 (a few samples of this study predate the infection). Cell type and time point are not known.

This clonotype showed up just a few times. V gene TRBV7-2 combines with J gene TRBJ1-5, with 11 positions matching TRBD1. The ends lost 5 bases at V and 3 bases at J; junction bases unmatched: 6. The CDR3 has 16 amino acids. Germline V gene data show CDR1 as SGHTA and CDR2 as FQGNSA. This CDR3 reads CASSQGQGGTNQPQHF. CDR3 sequence (DNA): TGTGCCAGCAGCCAGGGACAGGGGGGAACCAATCAGCCCCAGCATTTT.

This clonotype occurred many times. The J gene is TRBJ1-2, the V gene TRBV4-1; D remains ambiguous. Trimming removed 1 base at V and 3 bases at J, with 12 bases between. The germline V gene has CDR1 MGHRA and CDR2 YSYEKL. The CDR3 runs to 15 residues. The CDR3 spells CASSQVEGGDYGYTF. DNA for the CDR3: TGCGCCAGCAGCCAAGTAGAAGGAGGAGACTATGGCTACACCTTC.

V is TRBV5-1 and J is TRBJ2-3; possibly TRBD1 for D (6 bases). Trimming removed 1 base from V and 4 bases from J, with 13 bases in between. The CDR3 totals 15 residues. Germline CDR1 and CDR2: SGHRS and YFSETQ. DNA for the CDR3: TGCGCCAGCAGCTTGACCAGGGGCGAGGCAGATACGCAGTATTTT. As protein: CASSLTRGEADTQYF. The entire variable domain, with the rest obtained from reference TRBV5-1 and TRBJ2-3, is as follows: KAGVTQTPRYLIKTRGQQVTLSCSPISGHRSVSWYQQTPGQGLQFLFEYFSETQRNKGNFPGRFSGRQFSNSRSEMNVSTLELGDSALYLCASSLTRGEADTQYFGPGTRLTVL.

The V gene is TRBV29-1, the J gene TRBJ2-3; D might be TRBD2 (5 bases). The CDR3 has 14 amino acids. Germline V gene lookup returns CDR1 SQVTM and CDR2 ANQGSEA. Trimming shortened V by 5 bases and J by 2 bases, and 14 bases separated the two germline ends. The CDR3 coding sequence is TGCAGCGTTCGCCGGGCGGGTATCACAGATACGCAGTATTTT. Its translation is CSVRRAGITDTQYF.

This chain links TRBV20-1 with TRBJ2-5, with 7 bases identical to TRBD1. CDR3 length equals 13 residues. Germline CDR1 DFQATT, CDR2 SNEGSKA (reference sequence). V shed 6 bases, J shed 5 bases, and the junction held 9 bases outside the gene matches. The CDR3 nucleotides read TGCAGTGCCGCTCCCGACAGGGCGGAGACCCAGTACTTC. Translated, it gives CSAAPDRAETQYF.

V and J are TRBV4-3 and TRBJ1-1; D is undetermined. Germline lookup yields CDR1 LGHNA and CDR2 YSLEER. CDR3 length: 15 residues. V shed 2 bases and J shed 2 bases, with 12 bases lying between them. CDR3 region: CASSQSYRVNTEAFF. In nucleotides, the CDR3 is TGCGCCAGCAGCCAATCCTACCGAGTTAACACTGAAGCTTTCTTT.

This chain joins TRBV2 and TRBJ1-1, with D uncertain. The ends were cut back, 10 bases at V and 10 bases at J, with 19 bases in the middle. CDR3 length: 12 residues. Germline CDR1 SNHLY, CDR2 FYNNEI. CDR3 amino acids: CATDSLPSLAFF. DNA of the CDR3: TGTGCCACCGACTCCCTTCCTTCCTTAGCTTTCTTT.